The entry below gives a single T cell receptor (beta chain) sequence along with its context. Measured with immunoSEQ multiplex PCR; TCRdb has only the in-frame clones, and not every one. The sample consists of just under 35,000 clones, roughly 90% of them appearing once. These data come from a study of blood T cell repertoires in COVID-19. Between the trimmed V and J ends, which lost 3 bases and 6 bases, there was a span of 15 bases. Germline-derived CDR1 and CDR2 are WNHNN and SYGVQD (reference sequence). This CDR3 spans 15 amino acids. This TCR was sampled from a man aged 55 to 70 with active or convalescent COVID-19. Sequences were obtained from peripheral blood. V and J are TRBV10-1 and TRBJ2-1; a weak D match, TRBD1 (6 bases). The DNA of the CDR3 is TGCGCCAGCAGTGATGTGGGCACAGGGTCCAATGAGCAGTTCTTC. Translation gives CASSDVGTGSNEQFF.